A single sample gave rise to the 28 T cell receptor beta chains below, sequenced in a study of CD8+ T cells in alopecia areata. After isolation, RNA underwent reverse transcription to generate cDNA as the sequencing template. TCRdb keeps only in-frame clones here, not all; method: immunoSEQ multiplex PCR. Among a few hundred thousand clones listed, about 68% were seen once. Sequenced material: CD4+ T cells sorted from blood, taken at week 0. The receptor source for this set is a human donor with alopecia areata.

With respect to this clone: The identical CDR3 is also encoded by other nucleotide sequences in the sample. The chain joins TRBV29-1 to TRBJ2-7; D is unclear. The germline V and J ends were trimmed by 1 base and 4 bases, with 8 bases remaining between them. Per germline, CDR1 SQVTM and CDR2 ANQGSEA. This CDR3 is built from 12 residues. This CDR3 is CSVEVQGYEQYF. The CDR3 DNA is TGCAGCGTTGAAGTTCAAGGGTACGAGCAGTACTTC.

The rearrangement joins TRBV29-1 to TRBJ1-2; 7 bases are shared with TRBD1. The V segment lost 7 bases and the J segment 14 bases; nucleotides outside the gene matches: 10. The CDR3 extends over 10 amino acids. Germline CDR1 and CDR2: SQVTM and ANQGSEA. The DNA for the CDR3 is TGCAGCGGACTGACAGGGCAAGCGACCTTC. Protein sequence: CSGLTGQATF.

The rearrangement links TRBV7-6 to TRBJ2-7; D remains unclear. The V end lost 4 bases, the J end lost 0 bases, and 10 bases lay between the germline ends. The germline gives CDR1 SGHVS, CDR2 FNYEAQ. The CDR3 is 14 residues long. The CDR3 reads CASSSAQSSYEQYF. The CDR3 DNA follows: TGTGCCAGCAGCTCAGCCCAGTCCTCCTACGAGCAGTACTTC.

CDR3 in amino acids: CASSLGRQETQYF. The CDR3 DNA reads as TGTGCCAGCAGCTTAGGTAGACAAGAGACCCAGTACTTC. The V and J genes are TRBV7-2 and TRBJ2-5; D unresolved. V shed 1 base and J shed 2 bases, with 5 bases lying between them. This CDR3 contains 13 residues. Germline V gives CDR1 SGHTA, CDR2 FQGNSA.

This clone appeared a few times. The CDR3 coding sequence is TGTGCCAGCAGGGGCGTAACTGGAAACACCATATATTTT. Its translation: CASRGVTGNTIYF. The chain couples TRBV7-9 to TRBJ1-3; D remains unclear. Trimming removed 6 bases at V and 2 bases at J, with 8 bases between. Germline values: CDR1 SEHNR, CDR2 FQNEAQ (reference sequence). The CDR3 runs 13 residues.

The chain uses TRBV5-4 and TRBJ2-5; TRBD1 agrees at 8 bases. With V trimmed by 4 bases and J by 3 bases, 2 bases remained unmatched. Looked up from germline, CDR1 is SGHNT and CDR2 is YYREEE (reference sequence). The length of the CDR3 is 13 residues. The CDR3 nucleotides read TGTGCCAGCAGCCGGGGACAGGAAGAGACCCAGTACTTC. Residues: CASSRGQEETQYF.

CDR3 bases: TGTGCCAGCAGCTCGACTAGCGATATCTACGAGCAGTACTTC. Translation gives CASSSTSDIYEQYF. This rearrangement joins TRBV7-2 to TRBJ2-5, with 8 bases identical to TRBD2. The J call may be incorrect, as the DNA end agrees better with TRBJ2-7. The germline V gene encodes CDR1 SGHTA and CDR2 FQGNSA. This CDR3 region has 14 residues.

The rearrangement joins TRBV30 to TRBJ2-7; D is possibly TRBD1 (6 bases). Germline V gene data show CDR1 as GTSNPN and CDR2 as SVGIG (reference sequence). Trimming took 8 bases from V and 7 from J, leaving 15 bases between them. The CDR3 contains 11 residues. The CDR3, as DNA: TGTGCCCGGGACACACTTGGGGAGCAGTACTTC. As protein: CARDTLGEQYF.

This rearrangement joins TRBV5-4 to TRBJ1-6; 11 bases map to TRBD1. This CDR3 contains 15 residues. The V and J ends lost 4 bases and 8 bases, in that order; junction bases with no gene match: 5. Germline loops: CDR1 SGHNT, CDR2 YYREEE (reference sequence). CDR3 in DNA: TGTGCCAGCAGCGGGACAGGGGGTTTAGATTCACCCCTCCACTTT. It is translated as CASSGTGGLDSPLHF. The full variable domain, completed using reference TRBV5-4 and TRBJ1-6, is ETGVTQSPTHLIKTRGQQVTLRCSSQSGHNTVSWYQQALGQGPQFIFQYYREEENGRGNFPPRFSGLQFPNYSSELNVNALELDDSALYLCASSGTGGLDSPLHFGNGTRLTVT.

This chain links TRBV27 with TRBJ1-6; D might be TRBD1 (6 bases). The V gene's germline CDR1 is MNHEY and CDR2 SMNVEV (reference sequence). The CDR3 extends over 14 amino acids. V lost 6 bases and J 4 bases, leaving 10 bases between the germline ends. The CDR3 reads CASRYREYNSPLHF. The CDR3 DNA reads as TGTGCCAGCAGATACAGGGAATATAATTCACCCCTCCACTTT.

The CDR3 loop reads CASSPPVGTAYEQYF. CDR3 DNA: TGTGCCAGCTCACCACCGGTGGGGACAGCCTACGAGCAGTACTTC. The chain uses TRBV18 and TRBJ2-7, with 7 bases fitting TRBD1. J lost 2 bases, V lost 0 bases, and 4 bases had no gene match. The CDR3 has 15 residues. Germline V gene sequence: CDR1 KGHSH, CDR2 LQKENI.

Notes on this clone: A junction end diverges from the germline sequence, so it may reflect a read error. V gene TRBV29-1 combines with J gene TRBJ1-1, with 8 bases identical to TRBD1. Per the germline V gene, CDR1 is SQVTM and CDR2 is ANQGSEA. This CDR3 comprises 13 residues. The CDR3 DNA reads TGCAGCGTGGAAGCGTCAGGGGGCAGGGGAGCTTTCTTT. This sequence encodes CSVEASGGRGAFF. Together with reference TRBV29-1 and TRBJ1-1, the CDR3 gives the full variable domain: SAVISQKPSRDICQRGTSLTIQCQVDSQVTMMFWYRQQPGQSLTLIATANQGSEATYESGFVIDKFPISRPNLTFSTLTVSNMSPEDSSIYLCSVEASGGRGAFFGQGTRLTVV.

The rearrangement uses TRBV25-1 and TRBJ1-1, with D unclear. This CDR3 has 13 amino acids. In germline, CDR1 is MGHDK, CDR2 SYGVNS. The V gene lost 6 bases and the J gene lost 7 bases, with 15 bases spanning the gap. The CDR3 DNA follows: TGTGCCAGCAGCGGACTTGGCCATGTTGAAGCTTTCTTT. This gives the protein CASSGLGHVEAFF.

This chain links TRBV19 with TRBJ1-1; D is uncertain. The V gene's germline CDR1 is LNHDA and CDR2 SQIVND (reference sequence). This CDR3 has 13 residues. V lost 3 bases and J 0 bases, leaving 5 bases between the germline ends. The CDR3 loop reads CASSIEVNTEAFF. The CDR3 DNA follows: TGTGCCAGTAGTATCGAGGTGAACACTGAAGCTTTCTTT. Together with reference TRBV19 and TRBJ1-1, the CDR3 gives the full variable domain: DGGITQSPKYLFRKEGQNVTLSCEQNLNHDAMYWYRQDPGQGLRLIYYSQIVNDFQKGDIAEGYSVSREKKESFPLTVTSAQKNPTAFYLCASSIEVNTEAFFGQGTRLTVV.

V is TRBV4-3 and J is TRBJ2-4; weak D call: TRBD2 (5 bases). CDR3 length: 13 amino acids. Trimming stripped 2 bases from V and 3 bases from J, with 5 bases between. Germline CDR1 is LGHNA and CDR2 is YSLEER. CDR3 protein: CASSQSGKNIQYF. In DNA, the CDR3 is TGCGCCAGCAGCCAAAGCGGCAAAAACATTCAGTACTTC.

The V call is TRBV9, the J call TRBJ2-5, with TRBD1 as a possible D gene (5 bases). V shed 1 base and J shed 3 bases, with 7 bases lying between them. The CDR3 has 13 residues. Germline CDR1 reads SGDLS; CDR2 reads YYNGEE. CDR3: CASSVQGKETQYF. The CDR3 bases are TGTGCCAGCAGCGTACAGGGAAAAGAGACCCAGTACTTC.

V usage is TRBV30 and J usage is TRBJ2-2; 15 bases fit TRBD2. The CDR3 consists of 17 residues. Germline V gene lookup returns CDR1 GTSNPN and CDR2 SVGIG (reference sequence). After removal of 1 base from V and 4 bases from J, the junction contained 4 bases not matched to a gene. DNA of the CDR3: TGTGCCTGGAGTGACGGACTAGCGGGGGGGCTCACCGGGGAGCTGTTTTTT. Encoded protein: CAWSDGLAGGLTGELFF. The variable domain in full, with the rest retrieved from reference TRBV30 and TRBJ2-2, is SQTIHQWPATLVQPVGSPLSLECTVEGTSNPNLYWYRQAAGRGLQLLFYSVGIGQISSEVPQNLSASRPQDRQFILSSKKLLLSDSGFYLCAWSDGLAGGLTGELFFGEGSRLTVL.

The J gene is TRBJ2-6, the V gene TRBV7-3, with D perhaps TRBD1 (6 bases). The V and J ends lost 4 bases and 12 bases respectively, with 10 bases between them. The CDR3 sequence is 12 residues long. Germline V gene data show CDR1 as SGHTA and CDR2 as FQGTGA. The CDR3 DNA is TGTGCCAGCAGCTCAGACAGGATCGTCCTGACTTTC. It codes for CASSSDRIVLTF.

CDR3 DNA sequence: TGTGCCTGCCTCGAGAGGATGCAGTTCTTC. Translating gives CACLERMQFF. The chain is built from TRBV30 and TRBJ2-1; D call uncertain. Germline V lookup: CDR1 GTSNPN, CDR2 SVGIG (reference sequence). The CDR3 length is 10 residues. Trimming stripped 6 bases from V and 12 bases from J, with 12 bases between.

The gene calls are TRBV27 and TRBJ1-6; tentative D call: TRBD1 (5 bases). CDR1 and CDR2 from the germline V gene are MNHEY and SMNVEV (reference sequence). The V end lost 3 bases, the J end lost 4 bases, and 13 bases lay between the germline ends. The CDR3 spans 16 residues. This chain's CDR3 is CASSLGRDGYNSPLHF. Here the CDR3 DNA reads TGTGCCAGCAGTTTGGGCCGGGACGGTTATAATTCACCCCTCCACTTT.

This chain uses TRBV4-3 with TRBJ2-7, with 9 bases fitting TRBD2. The V gene's germline CDR1 is LGHNA and CDR2 YSLEER. V trimming: 2 bases; J trimming: 1 base; junction bases outside the gene matches: 6. The CDR3 length is 16 residues. The CDR3 spells CASSQHTSGPSYEQYF. The CDR3 nucleotides read TGCGCCAGCAGCCAACATACTAGCGGGCCATCCTACGAGCAGTACTTC.

The CDR3 is CASSPITGPNTEAFF. For the CDR3, the DNA is TGCGCCAGCAGCCCCATCACAGGGCCAAACACTGAAGCTTTCTTT. V and J are TRBV5-1 and TRBJ1-1; a possible D gene is TRBD1 (6 bases). Looked up from germline, CDR1 is SGHRS and CDR2 is YFSETQ. V lost 4 bases and J 2 bases, leaving 15 bases between the germline ends. The CDR3 runs to 15 residues.

The chain joins TRBV2 to TRBJ1-5; TRBD1 matches 8 bases. CDR1 is SNHLY and CDR2 is FYNNEI in the germline V gene. The CDR3 is 15 amino acids. V trimming: 4 bases; J trimming: 5 bases; junction bases outside the gene matches: 7. CDR3 protein: CASSVRTGSDQPQHF. The CDR3 region has the DNA TGTGCCAGCAGTGTGAGGACAGGGAGTGATCAGCCCCAGCATTTT.

This chain links TRBV4-1 with TRBJ2-3; D might be TRBD1 (6 bases). This CDR3 comprises 14 residues. The germline V and J ends were trimmed by 6 bases and 2 bases, with 12 bases remaining between them. Germline values: CDR1 MGHRA, CDR2 YSYEKL. CDR3 sequence (DNA): TGCGCCAGCAGAACTGGACAGTACACAGATACGCAGTATTTT. It is translated as CASRTGQYTDTQYF.

Comment on this clone: The sample carries other DNA sequences with the same CDR3. The gene calls are TRBV29-1 and TRBJ2-3, with D hard to call. The CDR3 runs 12 residues. CDR1 SQVTM and CDR2 ANQGSEA come from the germline V gene. V was trimmed by 6 bases and J by 0 bases, leaving 7 bases between them. The chain's CDR3 is CSVGPSTDTQYF. The DNA for the CDR3 is TGCAGCGTCGGGCCTAGCACAGATACGCAGTATTTT.

This chain links TRBV29-1 with TRBJ2-3; no clear D. The CDR3 is made up of 12 amino acids. With 7 bases removed from V and 1 base from J, the gap between germline ends came to 9 bases. In germline, CDR1 is SQVTM, CDR2 ANQGSEA. This CDR3 reads CSGWAGTDTQYF. The CDR3 DNA reads TGCAGCGGGTGGGCGGGCACAGATACGCAGTATTTT.

V is TRBV30 and J is TRBJ2-1, with TRBD1 matching over 8 bases. Germline CDR1 reads GTSNPN; CDR2 reads SVGIG (reference sequence). V lost 4 bases to trimming and J lost 9 bases; unmatched junction nucleotides: 2. The CDR3 runs 11 residues. DNA for the CDR3: TGTGCCTGGACCGACAGGGGTGAGCAGTTCTTC. Its translation: CAWTDRGEQFF.

This clone appeared a few times. V usage is TRBV29-1 and J usage is TRBJ1-2, with 12 bases identical to TRBD1. With V trimmed by 4 bases and J by 4 bases, 4 bases remained unmatched. CDR3 length equals 14 residues. Germline V lookup: CDR1 SQVTM, CDR2 ANQGSEA. The DNA of the CDR3 is TGCAGCGTTGCTGGGACAGGGGGCAGCTATGGCTACACCTTC. Its protein product is CSVAGTGGSYGYTF.